This paragraph covers one T cell receptor beta chain sequence. This record comes from a study of early T cells in non-severe SARS-CoV-2 infection. V was cut by 2 bases and J by 2 bases, with 6 bases left in between. Germline loops: CDR1 SGHNT, CDR2 YENEEA. The CDR3 extends over 13 amino acids. TCRdb processed the 5' RACE reads anew with MiXCR; each CDR3 protein has one entry. The profile shows about 40,000 distinct CDR3 sequences, roughly 5% of them singletons. This clonotype was sampled from an adult who was a healthcare worker with PCR-confirmed SARS-CoV-2 infection or an uninfected control (not recorded which). The J gene is TRBJ1-1, the V gene TRBV11-3; D remains unclear. The sequenced material came from whole blood. CDR3 sequence (DNA): TGTGCCAGCAGCTTAAACCAAAACACTGAAGCTTTCTTT. Translating gives CASSLNQNTEAFF. The full variable domain, in which reference TRBV11-3 and TRBJ1-1 provide the parts outside the CDR3, is EAGVVQSPRYKIIEKKQPVAFWCNPISGHNTLYWYLQNLGQGPELLIRYENEEAVDDSQLPKDRFSAERLKGVDSTLKIQPAELGDSAVYLCASSLNQNTEAFFGQGTRLTVV.